This T cell receptor (beta chain) is from a study of blood T cells in healthy people across ages. General observations from the study: Naive CD4+ cells and diversity were both higher in long-lived donors than in aged donors.

A J-beta primer mix and a sample-barcoded 5' primer were used in a second PCR of about 6 to 12 cycles. Each TCR beta cDNA got a 12-nucleotide random molecular identifier. TCRdb fed the 5' RACE reads into MiXCR, producing one record per CDR3 protein. Seen here are hundreds of thousands of distinct CDR3 sequences, approximately 60% observed once, and the top ten hold roughly 24%. Details on this clonotype: Its antigen is not identified.

The study isolated at least 6.5 million PBMCs from each sample. There were at least 5 micrograms of total RNA extracted from every sample. The sample taken for sequencing was blood. The sequence was obtained from a man aged 40-55 years in good health.

CDR3 DNA sequence: TGCAGTGCTAGAGATCTTTGGGGAGTCGGGGAGACCCAGTACTTC. This codes for CSARDLWGVGETQYF. The chain couples TRBV20-1 to TRBJ2-5; TRBD2 is a possible D gene (5 bases). CDR3 length: 15 residues. Germline V gene data show CDR1 as DFQATT and CDR2 as SNEGSKA (reference sequence). Trimming pared 0 bases from V and 5 bases from J, leaving 16 bases between.